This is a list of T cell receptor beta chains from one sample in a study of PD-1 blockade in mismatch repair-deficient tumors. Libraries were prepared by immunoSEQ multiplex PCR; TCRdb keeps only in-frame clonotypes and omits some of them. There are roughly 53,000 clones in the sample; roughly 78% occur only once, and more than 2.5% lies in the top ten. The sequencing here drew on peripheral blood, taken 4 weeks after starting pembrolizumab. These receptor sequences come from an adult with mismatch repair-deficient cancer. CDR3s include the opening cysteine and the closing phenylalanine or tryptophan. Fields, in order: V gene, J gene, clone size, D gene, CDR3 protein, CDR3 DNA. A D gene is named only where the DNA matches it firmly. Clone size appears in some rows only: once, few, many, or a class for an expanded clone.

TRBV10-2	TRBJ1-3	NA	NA	CASSEATTGNTIYF	TGCGCCAGCAGTGAGGCCACTACTGGAAACACCATATATTTT
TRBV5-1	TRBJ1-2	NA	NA	CASSLSQGRDYGYTF	TGCGCCAGCAGCTTGTCGCAGGGGCGCGACTATGGCTACACCTTC
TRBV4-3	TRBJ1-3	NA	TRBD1	CASSQGQEGNTIYF	TGCGCCAGCAGCCAGGGACAGGAGGGAAACACCATATATTTT
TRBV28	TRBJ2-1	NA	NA	CASSFGPQGEQFF	TGTGCCAGCAGTTTCGGACCGCAAGGGGAGCAGTTCTTC
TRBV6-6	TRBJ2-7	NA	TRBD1	CASRSTGGASNYEQYF	TGTGCCAGCAGGTCCACAGGGGGCGCTTCCAACTACGAGCAGTACTTC
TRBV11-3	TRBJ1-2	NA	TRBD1	CASSRTVGTGPSTYF	TGTGCCAGCAGCCGTACCGTCGGGACAGGACCCTCTACATATTTC
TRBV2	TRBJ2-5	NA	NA	CASSRGAQETQYF	TGTGCCAGCAGCCGAGGGGCGCAAGAGACCCAGTACTTC
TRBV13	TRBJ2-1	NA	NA	CASSAPGDEQFF	TGTGCCAGCAGCGCTCCCGGAGACGAGCAGTTCTTC
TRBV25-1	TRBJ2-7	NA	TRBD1	CASSDPGTGTYEQYF	TGTGCCAGCAGTGATCCCGGGACAGGTACCTACGAGCAGTACTTC
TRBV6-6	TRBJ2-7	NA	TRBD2	CASAFGGGGNYEQYF	TGTGCCAGCGCCTTCGGGGGGGGAGGGAACTACGAGCAGTACTTC
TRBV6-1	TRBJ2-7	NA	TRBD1	CASSRDRGDEQYF	TGTGCCAGCAGCCGGGACAGGGGCGACGAGCAGTACTTC
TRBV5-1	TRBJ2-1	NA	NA	CASSLAGRPSSYNEQFF	TGCGCCAGCAGCTTGGCAGGGAGGCCTTCCTCCTACAATGAGCAGTTCTTC
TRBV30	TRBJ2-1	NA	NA	CAWSVLGTGNEQFF	TGTGCCTGGAGTGTACTTGGTACGGGTAATGAGCAGTTCTTC
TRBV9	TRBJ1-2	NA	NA	CASSVGGKTYGYTF	TGTGCCAGCAGCGTAGGAGGCAAGACCTATGGCTACACCTTC
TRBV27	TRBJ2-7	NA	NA	CASSLDSATYEQYF	TGTGCCAGCAGTTTAGACAGCGCAACCTACGAGCAGTACTTC
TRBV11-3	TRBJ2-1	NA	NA	CASSLLAHNEQFF	TGTGCCAGCAGCCTACTAGCCCACAATGAGCAGTTCTTC
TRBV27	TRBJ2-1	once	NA	CASSLLGGIIYNEQFF	TGTGCCAGCAGTTTATTGGGGGGAATAATTTACAATGAGCAGTTCTTC
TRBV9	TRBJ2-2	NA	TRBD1	CASSPLQGATGELFF	TGTGCCAGCAGCCCTTTGCAGGGGGCCACCGGGGAGCTGTTTTTT
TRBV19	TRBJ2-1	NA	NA	CASSIEGRDFDEQFF	TGTGCCAGTAGTATAGAAGGGAGAGATTTTGATGAGCAGTTCTTC
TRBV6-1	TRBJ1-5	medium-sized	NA	CASSEGVGQPQHF	TGTGCCAGCAGTGAAGGGGTTGGGCAGCCCCAGCATTTT
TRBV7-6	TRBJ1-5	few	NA	CASSRVGQPQHF	TGTGCCAGCAGCCGAGTCGGCCAGCCCCAGCATTTT
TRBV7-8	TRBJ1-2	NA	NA	CASAREGGQNYGYTF	TGTGCCAGCGCGAGAGAAGGAGGGCAGAACTATGGCTACACCTTC
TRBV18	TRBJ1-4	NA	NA	CASSPPASNEKLFF	TGTGCCAGCTCACCCCCGGCCTCAAATGAAAAACTGTTTTTT
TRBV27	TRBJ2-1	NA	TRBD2	CASSIAGTHYNEQFF	TGTGCCAGCAGTATAGCGGGGACCCACTACAATGAGCAGTTCTTC
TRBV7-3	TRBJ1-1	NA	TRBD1	CASSLGQGNTEAFF	TGTGCCAGCAGCCTGGGACAGGGGAACACTGAAGCTTTCTTT
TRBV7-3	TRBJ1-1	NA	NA	CASSLTPLTEAFF	TGTGCCAGCAGCTTAACCCCACTTACTGAAGCTTTCTTT
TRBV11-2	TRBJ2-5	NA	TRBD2	CASSSPLEVAGYQETQYF	TGTGCCAGCAGCTCCCCTTTGGAGGTAGCGGGCTACCAAGAGACCCAGTACTTC
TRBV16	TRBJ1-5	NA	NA	CASSQVYRRGGQPQHF	TGTGCCAGCAGCCAGGTTTACCGTCGAGGGGGGCAGCCCCAGCATTTT
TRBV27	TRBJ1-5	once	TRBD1	CASSSLITGGEQPQHF	TGTGCCAGCAGTTCACTGATCACAGGGGGAGAGCAGCCCCAGCATTTT
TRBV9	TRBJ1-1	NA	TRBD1	CASSDHRGTEAFF	TGTGCCAGCAGCGACCACAGGGGAACTGAAGCTTTCTTT
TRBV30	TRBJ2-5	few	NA	CAWRKSQLQETQYF	TGTGCCTGGAGGAAAAGCCAGCTCCAAGAGACCCAGTACTTC
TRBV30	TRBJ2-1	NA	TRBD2	CAWNPGTSGSGNEQFF	TGTGCTTGGAACCCAGGGACTAGCGGGAGTGGTAATGAGCAGTTCTTC
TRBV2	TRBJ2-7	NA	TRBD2	CATAGLAGGPRSYEQYF	TGTGCCACCGCTGGGCTAGCGGGAGGCCCCCGTTCCTACGAGCAGTACTTC
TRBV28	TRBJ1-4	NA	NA	CASLKGGREKLFF	TGTGCCAGCCTAAAGGGGGGGAGGGAAAAACTGTTTTTT
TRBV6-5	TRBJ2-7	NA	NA	CASSYDVLGYSYEQYF	TGTGCCAGCAGTTACGATGTTCTCGGGTACTCCTACGAGCAGTACTTC
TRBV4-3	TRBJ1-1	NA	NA	CASSQVPAEGTEAFF	TGCGCCAGCAGCCAAGTTCCAGCCGAAGGGACTGAAGCTTTCTTT
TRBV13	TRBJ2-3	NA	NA	CASSVSVDTQYF	TGTGCCAGCAGCGTTAGCGTAGATACGCAGTATTTT
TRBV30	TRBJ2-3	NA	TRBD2	CAWMRSGKSTDTQYF	TGTGCCTGGATGCGAAGCGGGAAGAGCACAGATACGCAGTATTTT
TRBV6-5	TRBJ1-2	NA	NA	CASSWVGADRYGYTF	TGTGCCAGCAGTTGGGTGGGCGCGGACCGATATGGCTACACCTTC
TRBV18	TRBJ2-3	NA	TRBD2	CASSFSGGTDTQYF	TGTGCCAGCTCGTTCAGCGGGGGAACAGATACGCAGTATTTT
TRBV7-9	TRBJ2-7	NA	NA	CASSRTGVYEQYF	TGTGCCAGCTCGAGGACCGGGGTCTACGAGCAGTACTTC
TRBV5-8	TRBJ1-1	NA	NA	CASILALTEAFF	TGTGCCAGCATCCTCGCACTGACTGAAGCTTTCTTT
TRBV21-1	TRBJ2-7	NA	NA	CASSKRRTGDPYEQYF	TGTGCCAGCAGCAAAAGGAGGACAGGGGATCCCTACGAGCAGTACTTC
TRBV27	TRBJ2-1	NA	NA	CASSQKPYNEQFF	TGTGCCAGCAGTCAAAAGCCTTACAATGAGCAGTTCTTC
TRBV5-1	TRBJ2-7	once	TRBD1	CASSLSTGSDEQYF	TGCGCCAGCAGCTTGTCGACAGGGTCGGACGAGCAGTACTTC
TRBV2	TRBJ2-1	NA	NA	CASQDRWEQFF	TGTGCCAGCCAGGACAGATGGGAGCAGTTCTTC
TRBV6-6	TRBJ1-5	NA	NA	CASSFGGQPQHF	TGTGCCAGCAGTTTCGGCGGGCAGCCCCAGCATTTT
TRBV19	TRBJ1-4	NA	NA	CASKEILSTNEKLFF	TGTGCCAGTAAGGAAATATTGTCGACTAATGAAAAACTGTTTTTT
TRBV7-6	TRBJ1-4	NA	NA	CASSIGAATPGEKLFF	TGTGCCAGCAGCATTGGGGCAGCTACTCCGGGTGAAAAACTGTTTTTT
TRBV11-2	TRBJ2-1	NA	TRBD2	CASSLRTSGSEQFF	TGTGCCAGCAGCTTAAGGACTAGCGGGAGCGAGCAGTTCTTC
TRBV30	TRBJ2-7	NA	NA	CAWSVGASYEQYF	TGTGCCTGGAGTGTAGGGGCCTCCTACGAGCAGTACTTC
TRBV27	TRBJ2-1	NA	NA	CASSSTGYEQFF	TGTGCCAGCAGTTCGACGGGATATGAGCAGTTCTTC
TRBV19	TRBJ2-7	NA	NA	CASTRRGDANYEQYF	TGTGCCAGTACCCGACGGGGAGATGCGAACTACGAGCAGTACTTC
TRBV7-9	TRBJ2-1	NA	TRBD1	CASSFGAGGNEQFF	TGTGCCAGCAGCTTTGGGGCAGGGGGCAATGAGCAGTTCTTC
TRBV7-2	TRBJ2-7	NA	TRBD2	CASSLGSGSAYEQYF	TGTGCCAGCAGCTTAGGTAGCGGGAGTGCCTACGAGCAGTACTTC